The rows below give T cell receptor beta chains drawn from one sample of a study of CD39 and CD103 CD8 tumor-infiltrating T cells. Generated by immunoSEQ multiplex PCR, the TCRdb table keeps only in-frame clones and is missing some. The sample carries 2,400 or so clones, 70% to 85% recorded once. The source material was CD39- CD103- CD8+ T cells sorted from the tumor. These receptor sequences come from a human donor with head and neck squamous cell carcinoma. Each CDR3 is given with its conserved first and last residue. D genes are given only for firm matches. The size of a clone is reported for some rows only, either as once, few or many, or as a class for expanded clones.

cdr3_nt cdr3_aa j_call v_call clone_size d_call
TGTGCCAGCAGCTTGGGGGTGACGCTAGGGGTGACCTTC CASSLGVTLGVTF TRBJ1-2 TRBV5-5 NA NA
TGTGCCAGCAGCATCTTAGGAATCACAGATACGCAGTATTTT CASSILGITDTQYF TRBJ2-3 TRBV27 NA NA
TGTGCCAGCTCTTGGACAGGGGGCGAAACTGAAGCTTTCTTT CASSWTGGETEAFF TRBJ1-1 TRBV6-6 NA TRBD1
TGTGCCAGCAGTGATATCCACGAGCAGTACTTC CASSDIHEQYF TRBJ2-7 TRBV2 NA NA
TGTGCCAGCAGTTTATGGACTAACACCGGGGAGCTGTTTTTT CASSLWTNTGELFF TRBJ2-2 TRBV27 NA NA
TGTGCCAGCAGCTTGGATCTCAGGGGGCGTGTGACTGAAGCTTTCTTT CASSLDLRGRVTEAFF TRBJ1-1 TRBV5-6 NA TRBD1
TGTGCCAGCAGGCTGCAGGGGGCCCCCATTCAGCCCCAGCATTTT CASRLQGAPIQPQHF TRBJ1-5 TRBV27 NA TRBD1
TGTGCCAGCAGTTACTCAGGGGGCGGGAATCAGCCCCAGCATTTT CASSYSGGGNQPQHF TRBJ1-5 TRBV6-5 NA TRBD1
TGTGCCAGCAGCTTAGGAGCTAGTGGACAGCCCCAGCATTTT CASSLGASGQPQHF TRBJ1-5 TRBV7-9 NA NA
TGTGCCAGCAGTCCCGGGACTAGCGGGGGGCTTTACGAGCAGTACTTC CASSPGTSGGLYEQYF TRBJ2-7 TRBV9 few TRBD2
TGTGCCAGCAGCTTTTCGACAGCAACACCGGGGAACACCATATATTTT CASSFSTATPGNTIYF TRBJ1-3 TRBV13 once NA
TGCAGCGTTGCGTCTACTAGCGGGGGGGCTTACGATACGCAGTATTTT CSVASTSGGAYDTQYF TRBJ2-3 TRBV29-1 few TRBD2
TGTGCCATCAGTGATTCCGGACAGGGGGCAGCTAATGAAAAACTGTTTTTT CAISDSGQGAANEKLFF TRBJ1-4 TRBV10-3 NA TRBD1
TGTGCCAGCAGGCCTGGGCGGGGAGCAACATCTAACTATGGCTACACCTTC CASRPGRGATSNYGYTF TRBJ1-2 TRBV27 NA NA
TGTGCCAGCAGTTCCTACCAAGAGACCCAGTACTTC CASSSYQETQYF TRBJ2-5 TRBV6-5 NA NA
TGTGCCAGCAGTCAGGGGAGGAACCAGCCCCAGCATTTT CASSQGRNQPQHF TRBJ1-5 TRBV27 NA NA
TGTGCCAGTAGTAACGACAGGTCCGAGACCCAGTACTTC CASSNDRSETQYF TRBJ2-5 TRBV19 NA NA
TGCGCCAGCAGCCCCTCCGCCACTAGCGGGGGGGCCCAAGATACGCAGTATTTT CASSPSATSGGAQDTQYF TRBJ2-3 TRBV4-1 NA TRBD2
TGTGCCAGGGGACGGGAGAGCTCCTACGAGCAGTACTTC CARGRESSYEQYF TRBJ2-7 TRBV2 few NA
TGTGCCAGCAGCCCTCTCACAGGGGGGGAAGAGACCCAGTACTTC CASSPLTGGEETQYF TRBJ2-5 TRBV7-9 few NA
TGTGCCAGCAGCTTGACGGGGGGGACTGAAGCTTTCTTT CASSLTGGTEAFF TRBJ1-1 TRBV5-5 once NA
TGTGCCAGCAGTGCTATCGGCGGTTCACCCCTCCACTTT CASSAIGGSPLHF TRBJ1-6 TRBV6-6 NA NA
TGTGCCATCGGGGACAGGAACACTGAAGCTTTCTTT CAIGDRNTEAFF TRBJ1-1 TRBV10-3 NA TRBD1
TGTGCCAGCAGGGGGACTAGCGCCTACGAGCAGTACTTC CASRGTSAYEQYF TRBJ2-7 TRBV2 NA TRBD2
TGTGCCAGTAGTATTTTTGTGGCTAGCAATCAGCCCCAGCATTTT CASSIFVASNQPQHF TRBJ1-5 TRBV19 NA NA
TGTGCCAGCAGCCTTCTTAGGGGTGGCTACACCTTC CASSLLRGGYTF TRBJ1-2 TRBV16 large NA
TGTGCCAGCAGCGTAGATCAAGGAGATACGCAGTATTTT CASSVDQGDTQYF TRBJ2-3 TRBV9 NA NA
TGTGCCAGCAGCTGGCTCGGTACTGAAGCTTTCTTT CASSWLGTEAFF TRBJ1-1 TRBV7-8 few NA
TGTGCCAGCACCACGACAGGACCCTATGGCTACACCTTC CASTTTGPYGYTF TRBJ1-2 TRBV5-8 few NA
TGTGCCAGCAGTTTAGCCAACCGGATGAACACTGAAGCTTTCTTT CASSLANRMNTEAFF TRBJ1-1 TRBV28 NA NA
TGCGCCAGCAGCCCCCTTTTAGGCACTGAAGCTTTCTTT CASSPLLGTEAFF TRBJ1-1 TRBV4-1 NA NA
TGTGCCAGCAGCCCGTACGGGGGGCCGTACACCGGGGAGCTGTTTTTT CASSPYGGPYTGELFF TRBJ2-2 TRBV11-3 once NA
TGTGCCAGCAGTTACTCCGGGACACCGAACACTGAAGCTTTCTTT CASSYSGTPNTEAFF TRBJ1-1 TRBV6-5 few NA
TGTGCCAGCAGTGAATGGACAGGGGGCAATCAGCCCCAGCATTTT CASSEWTGGNQPQHF TRBJ1-5 TRBV6-1 few TRBD1
TGTGCCAGCAGCTTAGCATGGGGCGAGCAGTACTTC CASSLAWGEQYF TRBJ2-7 TRBV7-9 NA NA
TGTGCCAGCAGCTTCTATCAGGGACCGACTGAAAAACTGTTTTTT CASSFYQGPTEKLFF TRBJ1-4 TRBV7-8 NA NA
TGTGCCAGCAGCTTAGTACAGGGACCGTATCAGCCCCAGCATTTT CASSLVQGPYQPQHF TRBJ1-5 TRBV7-8 NA NA
TGTGCCAGCAGCTTCACAGGGAAAAATTACGAGCAGTACTTC CASSFTGKNYEQYF TRBJ2-7 TRBV7-9 NA NA
TGTGCCCTCCAGGGCGGGATGAGCACAGATACGCAGTATTTT CALQGGMSTDTQYF TRBJ2-3 TRBV2 NA NA
TGTGCCAGCAGTTTGTCGCGTTATAGCAATCAGCCCCAGCATTTT CASSLSRYSNQPQHF TRBJ1-5 TRBV27 NA NA
TGCGCCAGCAGGAAACAGGGGGTTTACAATGAGCAGTTCTTC CASRKQGVYNEQFF TRBJ2-1 TRBV5-1 NA TRBD1